Described below is a single T cell receptor (beta chain) sequence and its context. Its antigen is undetermined. The data derive from a study of CXCR3-negative and CXCR3-positive naive CD8 T cells. Study-wide points: Naive cells that were CXCR3-positive had more hydrophobic TRB CDR3s (compared with CXCR3-negative naive cells).

This CDR3 is built from 15 residues. Germline V gene sequence: CDR1 LGHDT, CDR2 YNNKEL (reference sequence). cDNA libraries for TRB were generated by 5' RACE incorporating UMI labels. Reanalyzing the 5' RACE reads, TCRdb keeps one entry per CDR3 protein, without DNA. In total, the table holds 130,000 or so distinct CDR3 sequences. The sequencing input was naive CXCR3+ CD8+ T cells from blood. As for subset: CD45RO-CCR7+CD27+CD95- naive CD8+ T cells expressing CXCR3 (TNR3+). The sequence was obtained from a human donor in good health. Some clones in this sample may be carry-over from other donors' samples. The J gene is TRBJ1-3, the V gene TRBV3-1. The CDR3: CASRVGLHSGNTIYF.